The clone carrying this TCR beta chain was seen a handful of times. The antigen remains undetermined. The germline gives CDR1 SGHRS, CDR2 YFSETQ. The CDR3 covers 14 residues. Trimming took 4 bases from V and 6 from J, leaving 16 bases between them. This sample is part of a study of response to subunit inactivated influenza vaccine. Notes on the study in general: Researchers suggested that each seasonal influenza vaccination recruits few new T cells.

TCRdb passed the RT-PCR reads through MiXCR, listing each CDR3 protein once. Here the sample spans 750,000 to 850,000 distinct CDR3 sequences, around 20% being singletons. The sequence derives from a man between 45 and 60 years old who received an inactivated influenza vaccine. The material was PBMCs from blood, obtained around 5 days after vaccination. The chain has TRBV5-1 and TRBJ1-1; possible D gene TRBD1, 5 bases. The CDR3 loop reads CASSPGTVGSEAFF. The CDR3 bases are TGCGCCAGCAGCCCCGGGACTGTCGGCTCTGAAGCTTTCTTT.